This T cell receptor beta chain was recorded in a study of control samples from healthy donors and cancer patients. The CDR3 contains 16 residues. The germline V gene has CDR1 SGHDN and CDR2 FVKESK. Trimming pared 6 bases from V and 2 bases from J, leaving 16 bases between. Generated by immunoSEQ multiplex PCR, the TCRdb table keeps only in-frame clones and is missing some. Of 100,000 or so clones in the sample, approximately 81% were seen once. The TCR was taken from a young woman in good health. What was sequenced was blood. This sequence joins TRBV14 and TRBJ1-4, with D maybe TRBD1 (6 bases). DNA for the CDR3: TGTGCCAGCAGTCTCCTAGGGGGTACGACTAATGAAAAACTGTTTTTT. It yields the protein CASSLLGGTTNEKLFF.